Following are 14 T cell receptor beta chains from one sample sequenced in a study of T cell responses to AZD1222 COVID-19 vaccine. Data came from immunoSEQ multiplex PCR; TCRdb stores just in-frame clones and leaves some out. Among 120,000 or so clones listed, about 90% were seen once. Specimen: peripheral blood, collected 28 days after the second AZD1222 dose. These receptors all come from an adult who received the AZD1222 COVID-19 vaccine.

The CDR3, as DNA: TGTGCCAGTAGTCGGGACAGAAAGAAAAATAGCAATCAGCCCCAGCATTTT. Its translation is CASSRDRKKNSNQPQHF. This chain uses TRBV19 with TRBJ1-5, with 7 bases aligning to TRBD1. J lost 0 bases, V lost 5 bases, and 10 bases had no gene match. The germline CDR1 and CDR2 sequences are LNHDA and SQIVND (reference sequence). The CDR3 totals 17 residues. The full variable domain, in which reference TRBV19 and TRBJ1-5 provide the parts outside the CDR3, is DGGITQSPKYLFRKEGQNVTLSCEQNLNHDAMYWYRQDPGQGLRLIYYSQIVNDFQKGDIAEGYSVSREKKESFPLTVTSAQKNPTAFYLCASSRDRKKNSNQPQHFGDGTRLSIL.

This sequence joins TRBV5-1 and TRBJ2-2; TRBD1 agrees at 10 bases. The CDR3 has 19 amino acids. The V gene's germline CDR1 is SGHRS and CDR2 YFSETQ. The trim removed 4 bases at V and 0 bases at J, leaving 12 bases unmatched. Here the CDR3 DNA reads TGCGCCAGCAGCGGACGACCGGGACAGGGGACTTCGAACACCGGGGAGCTGTTTTTT. Protein product: CASSGRPGQGTSNTGELFF.

The chain has TRBV5-4 and TRBJ2-7; D gene unclear. Trimming cost V 3 bases and J 5 bases, with 18 bases left between them. CDR1 SGHNT and CDR2 YYREEE come from the germline V gene (reference sequence). This CDR3 has 15 amino acids. The CDR3 bases are TGTGCCAGCAGCTCCCGACCCGTGGGCCGGGACGAGCAGTACTTC. It translates to CASSSRPVGRDEQYF.

The chain has TRBV2 and TRBJ2-1; possible D gene TRBD1, 6 bases. The CDR3 sequence is 12 residues long. V was cut by 9 bases and J by 5 bases, with 11 bases left in between. Germline V gives CDR1 SNHLY, CDR2 FYNNEI. The CDR3 here is CASKRQDNEQFF. CDR3 nucleotide sequence: TGTGCCAGTAAACGACAGGACAATGAGCAGTTCTTC. The full variable domain, rest sourced from reference TRBV2 and TRBJ2-1, is EPEVTQTPSHQVTQMGQEVILRCVPISNHLYFYWYRQILGQKVEFLVSFYNNEISEKSEIFDDQFSVERPDGSNFTLKIRSTKLEDSAMYFCASKRQDNEQFFGPGTRLTVL.

The gene calls are TRBV4-1 and TRBJ2-5; 15 positions match TRBD2. The trim removed 3 bases at V and 2 bases at J, leaving 10 bases unmatched. There are 19 residues in the CDR3. CDR1 is MGHRA and CDR2 is YSYEKL in the germline V gene. The CDR3 here is CASSQETGTSGGHQETQYF. For the CDR3, the DNA is TGCGCCAGCAGCCAGGAAACCGGGACTAGCGGGGGGCATCAAGAGACCCAGTACTTC.

The gene calls are TRBV4-1 and TRBJ1-2; the D is unclear. The V and J ends lost 1 base and 0 bases respectively, with 15 bases between them. Germline values: CDR1 MGHRA, CDR2 YSYEKL. This CDR3 has 17 amino acids. The CDR3, as DNA: TGCGCCAGCAGCCAAGGTTGGGTCCGCACCTCTAACTATGGCTACACCTTC. It yields the protein CASSQGWVRTSNYGYTF.

J is TRBJ1-1 and V is TRBV27; D gene unclear. The CDR3 is made up of 13 amino acids. Trimming removed 3 bases from V and 1 base from J, with 6 bases in between. In germline, CDR1 is MNHEY, CDR2 SMNVEV (reference sequence). The DNA for the CDR3 is TGTGCCAGCAGTTTTTTTGCGAACACTGAAGCTTTCTTT. This sequence encodes CASSFFANTEAFF.

The chain has TRBV24-1 and TRBJ2-4, with TRBD1 matching 9 bases. CDR1 and CDR2 (germline): KGHDR, SFDVKD. V shed 4 bases and J 4 bases; nucleotides not matched to a gene: 4. The CDR3 has 15 amino acids. The CDR3 DNA sequence: TGTGCCACCAGTGACGAAGGGACAGGGAAAAACATTCAGTACTTC. Amino acids: CATSDEGTGKNIQYF.

The rearrangement uses TRBV3-1 (or the pseudogene TRBV3-2) and TRBJ1-5; 7 positions agree with TRBD1. The CDR3 spans 15 residues. V trimming: 0 bases; J trimming: 7 bases; junction bases outside the gene matches: 6. Germline CDR1 LGHDT, CDR2 YNNKEL (reference sequence). In DNA, the CDR3 is TGTGCCAGCAGCCAAGATATGACAGGGTGGCAGCCCCAGCATTTT. This gives the protein CASSQDMTGWQPQHF.

This chain connects TRBV4-1 to TRBJ2-3, with 7 bases aligning to TRBD2. V trimming: 3 bases; J trimming: 7 bases; junction bases outside the gene matches: 7. Germline V lookup: CDR1 MGHRA, CDR2 YSYEKL. This CDR3 comprises 14 residues. In nucleotides, the CDR3 is TGCGCCAGCAGCCAGGCTAGCGGCGCTTATACGCAGTATTTT. This codes for CASSQASGAYTQYF.

The chain combines TRBV5-1 with TRBJ2-6; tentative D call: TRBD2 (5 bases). The CDR3 loop spans 16 amino acids. CDR1 and CDR2 (germline): SGHRS, YFSETQ. V lost 0 bases and J 4 bases, leaving 11 bases between the germline ends. The CDR3: CASSLGETGGANVLTF. The CDR3 DNA sequence: TGCGCCAGCAGCTTGGGGGAAACGGGAGGGGCCAACGTCCTGACTTTC.

V usage is TRBV28 and J usage is TRBJ2-3; 9 bases are a match to TRBD2. CDR1 MDHEN and CDR2 SYDVKM come from the germline V gene. The CDR3 loop spans 15 amino acids. J was trimmed by 5 bases and V by 2 bases; bases with no gene match: 5. CDR3 loop: CASSLAGGPLDTQYF. The CDR3 DNA reads as TGTGCCAGCAGTTTAGCGGGAGGGCCCTTAGATACGCAGTATTTT.

The chain joins TRBV7-6 to TRBJ2-2; 10 nucleotides align to TRBD2. Germline loops: CDR1 SGHVS, CDR2 FNYEAQ. With 5 bases clipped from V and 0 bases from J, the junction kept 6 bases outside the gene matches. The CDR3 has 17 amino acids. For the CDR3, the DNA is TGTGCCAGCAGCCACCCAGCGGGAGGGGCGAACACCGGGGAGCTGTTTTTT. Residues: CASSHPAGGANTGELFF.

This rearrangement joins TRBV15 to TRBJ2-3; TRBD2 aligns across 10 bases. Germline CDR1 is LNHNV and CDR2 is YYDKDF (reference sequence). Trimming at V came to 8 bases and at J to 1 base, leaving 6 bases not matched to a gene. This CDR3 contains 15 residues. The CDR3 reads CATSKGTSGTDTQYF. The CDR3 region has the DNA TGTGCCACCTCGAAGGGGACTAGCGGCACAGATACGCAGTATTTT.